These T cell receptor beta chains were read from a single sample in a study of blood T cells in healthy people across ages. Using its own MiXCR run on the 5' RACE reads, TCRdb lists one record per CDR3 protein. Found here are fewer than 2,000,000 distinct CDR3 sequences, around 35% of them singletons; the top ten hold approximately 11%. Specimen: blood. The receptors come from a woman aged 25 to 39 in good health. Both conserved end residues are part of each CDR3. A D gene is named only where the DNA matches it firmly. Expanded clones get a size class; other rows say once, few or many, or leave the size out.

j_gene: TRBJ2-7; d_gene: .; abundance: .; v_gene: TRBV2; CDR3nt: TGTGCCAGCTGGCGGGTCAGCTACGAGCAGTACTTC; CDR3aa: CASWRVSYEQYF
j_gene: TRBJ2-1; d_gene: TRBD2; abundance: few; v_gene: TRBV7-9; CDR3nt: TGTGCCAGCAGCTTAGGGACTAGCGGGGATGCAGGGTTGGATGAGCAGTTCTTC; CDR3aa: CASSLGTSGDAGLDEQFF
j_gene: TRBJ2-7; d_gene: TRBD1; abundance: .; v_gene: TRBV20-1; CDR3nt: TGCAGTGCTAATCTCCGGGACAGGGGATCCTACGGGCAGTACTTC; CDR3aa: CSANLRDRGSYGQYF
j_gene: TRBJ2-7; d_gene: .; abundance: .; v_gene: TRBV19; CDR3nt: TGTGCCAGTAGTATCCAGGGGATCGGCGAGCAGTACTTC; CDR3aa: CASSIQGIGEQYF
j_gene: TRBJ1-2; d_gene: TRBD1; abundance: few; v_gene: TRBV7-3; CDR3nt: TGTGCCAGCAGCTCCCTGTTGGGACAGGGGGTTTCCAACTATGGCTACACCTTC; CDR3aa: CASSSLLGQGVSNYGYTF
j_gene: TRBJ2-2; d_gene: .; abundance: .; v_gene: TRBV5-1; CDR3nt: TGCGCCAGCAGCTTGGTCAGGGGAGTTACGAACACCGGGGAGCTGTTTTTT; CDR3aa: CASSLVRGVTNTGELFF
j_gene: TRBJ2-5; d_gene: TRBD2; abundance: few; v_gene: TRBV5-1; CDR3nt: TGCGCCAGCAGCTTGGCCAGGAGACTAGCGGGAGAAGGGTACCAAGAGACCCAGTACTTC; CDR3aa: CASSLARRLAGEGYQETQYF
j_gene: TRBJ2-7; d_gene: .; abundance: .; v_gene: TRBV11-2; CDR3nt: TGTGCCAGCAGCTCCTGGGACCGCTACGAGCAGTACTTC; CDR3aa: CASSSWDRYEQYF
j_gene: TRBJ2-5; d_gene: TRBD1; abundance: .; v_gene: TRBV6-5; CDR3nt: TGTGCCAGCAGTCCACAGACAGGGAATAGGGAGACCCAGTACTTC; CDR3aa: CASSPQTGNRETQYF
j_gene: TRBJ2-2; d_gene: .; abundance: few; v_gene: TRBV27; CDR3nt: TGTGCCAGCAGTTTCGGCGTAAACACCGGGGAGCTGTTTTTT; CDR3aa: CASSFGVNTGELFF
j_gene: TRBJ2-3; d_gene: .; abundance: .; v_gene: TRBV3-1; CDR3nt: TGTGCCAGCAGCAACAACAGGAATAGAGATACGCAGTATTTT; CDR3aa: CASSNNRNRDTQYF
j_gene: TRBJ2-4; d_gene: .; abundance: few; v_gene: TRBV25-1; CDR3nt: TGTGCCAGCAGTGAGGGCGCCAAAAACATTCAGTACTTC; CDR3aa: CASSEGAKNIQYF
j_gene: TRBJ2-7; d_gene: .; abundance: .; v_gene: TRBV5-6; CDR3nt: TGTGCCAGCAGCTTGGGCCTCGGGGGCCTGAACGAGCAGTACTTC; CDR3aa: CASSLGLGGLNEQYF
j_gene: TRBJ2-5; d_gene: TRBD2; abundance: .; v_gene: TRBV3-1; CDR3nt: TGTGCCAGCAGCGAGCTCGCGACTAGCGGGGGGGCCAGCCAAGAGACCCAGTACTTC; CDR3aa: CASSELATSGGASQETQYF
j_gene: TRBJ1-4; d_gene: .; abundance: few; v_gene: TRBV20-1; CDR3nt: TGCAGTGCTACCCTGATCCGCCCAGGGGAAAAACTGTTTTTT; CDR3aa: CSATLIRPGEKLFF
j_gene: TRBJ2-6; d_gene: .; abundance: few; v_gene: TRBV28; CDR3nt: TGTGCCACCCAAAATCGCAACGTCCTGACTTTC; CDR3aa: CATQNRNVLTF
j_gene: TRBJ2-7; d_gene: .; abundance: many; v_gene: TRBV28; CDR3nt: TGTGCCAGCAGTGAACTGCGCGAGCAGTACTTC; CDR3aa: CASSELREQYF
j_gene: TRBJ2-5; d_gene: .; abundance: many; v_gene: TRBV5-1; CDR3nt: TGCGCCAGCAGCTTGGCCAATGCGGGGGCCCAAGAGACCCAGTACTTC; CDR3aa: CASSLANAGAQETQYF
j_gene: TRBJ2-7; d_gene: .; abundance: many; v_gene: TRBV29-1; CDR3nt: TGCAGCGCTGGGGACGGTCCCTACGAGCAGTACTTC; CDR3aa: CSAGDGPYEQYF
j_gene: TRBJ2-7; d_gene: .; abundance: .; v_gene: TRBV9; CDR3nt: TGTGCCAGCAGCGTAGGAGCGAGGGGGACTTCATACGAGCAGTACTTC; CDR3aa: CASSVGARGTSYEQYF
j_gene: TRBJ2-1; d_gene: .; abundance: .; v_gene: TRBV18; CDR3nt: TGTGCCAGCTCACGAGAGCGGACCAACTACAATGAGCAGTTCTTC; CDR3aa: CASSRERTNYNEQFF
j_gene: TRBJ2-1; d_gene: TRBD2; abundance: .; v_gene: TRBV11-3; CDR3nt: TGTGCCAGCAGCCCTGGGACTAGCCGGGATTATGAGCAGTTCTTC; CDR3aa: CASSPGTSRDYEQFF
j_gene: TRBJ2-1; d_gene: .; abundance: few; v_gene: TRBV7-9; CDR3nt: TGTGCCAGCAGCTTAGGGATGGGAAGGGATTACAATGAGCAGTTCTTC; CDR3aa: CASSLGMGRDYNEQFF
j_gene: TRBJ2-1; d_gene: .; abundance: .; v_gene: TRBV11-2; CDR3nt: TGTGCCAGCAGCTTAGCCCTCCCGGGACTCCGCAATGAGCAGTTCTTC; CDR3aa: CASSLALPGLRNEQFF
j_gene: TRBJ1-5; d_gene: TRBD1; abundance: few; v_gene: TRBV4-1; CDR3nt: TGCGCCAGCAGCCGTATGGGACAGTCCGGACAGCCCCAGCATTTT; CDR3aa: CASSRMGQSGQPQHF
j_gene: TRBJ2-5; d_gene: .; abundance: .; v_gene: TRBV5-8; CDR3nt: TGTGCCAGCAGCTTTATACGACAGGACCAAGAGACCCAGTACTTC; CDR3aa: CASSFIRQDQETQYF
j_gene: TRBJ2-7; d_gene: .; abundance: many; v_gene: TRBV12-3/TRBV12-4; CDR3nt: TGTGCCAGCAGTTCCGGACAGATCTACGAGCAGTACTTC; CDR3aa: CASSSGQIYEQYF
j_gene: TRBJ1-2; d_gene: TRBD1; abundance: .; v_gene: TRBV20-1; CDR3nt: TGCAGTGCTAGTGGGGACAGAAACTATGGCTACACCTTC; CDR3aa: CSASGDRNYGYTF
j_gene: TRBJ2-7; d_gene: TRBD2; abundance: .; v_gene: TRBV7-9; CDR3nt: TGTGCCAGCAGCAGGGTTACTGGGAGGGGCCGAAGGGTCGAGCAGTACTTC; CDR3aa: CASSRVTGRGRRVEQYF
j_gene: TRBJ2-3; d_gene: .; abundance: .; v_gene: TRBV20-1; CDR3nt: TGCAGTGCTAGAGAACCGGTAGTAGCACAAGATACGCAGTATTTT; CDR3aa: CSAREPVVAQDTQYF
j_gene: TRBJ2-5; d_gene: TRBD2; abundance: few; v_gene: TRBV27; CDR3nt: TGTGCCAGCAGGACTAGCGGGGGGGCTAAAGAGACCCAGTACTTC; CDR3aa: CASRTSGGAKETQYF